This TCR beta chain was sequenced in a study of response to subunit inactivated influenza vaccine. Comments on this clonotype: Its antigen is undetermined.

Overall study findings and caveats: With each seasonal influenza vaccination, the authors suggested, few new T cells are recruited.

TCRdb re-analysed the RT-PCR reads in MiXCR, keeping a single row per CDR3 protein. The profile shows about 780,000 distinct CDR3 sequences, around a sixth of them singletons. J lost 6 bases, V lost 4 bases, and 5 bases had no gene match. Germline CDR1 is SGHTA and CDR2 is FQGNSA. CDR3 length: 14 residues. The TCR comes from a man aged 45 to 65 who received an inactivated influenza vaccine. Specimen: PBMCs from blood, collected 5 to 6 days after vaccination. The V and J genes are TRBV7-2 and TRBJ2-1; 8 bases line up with TRBD1. The CDR3 reads CASSSPDRGNEQFF. For the CDR3, the DNA is TGTGCCAGCAGCTCCCCCGACAGGGGCAATGAGCAGTTCTTC.